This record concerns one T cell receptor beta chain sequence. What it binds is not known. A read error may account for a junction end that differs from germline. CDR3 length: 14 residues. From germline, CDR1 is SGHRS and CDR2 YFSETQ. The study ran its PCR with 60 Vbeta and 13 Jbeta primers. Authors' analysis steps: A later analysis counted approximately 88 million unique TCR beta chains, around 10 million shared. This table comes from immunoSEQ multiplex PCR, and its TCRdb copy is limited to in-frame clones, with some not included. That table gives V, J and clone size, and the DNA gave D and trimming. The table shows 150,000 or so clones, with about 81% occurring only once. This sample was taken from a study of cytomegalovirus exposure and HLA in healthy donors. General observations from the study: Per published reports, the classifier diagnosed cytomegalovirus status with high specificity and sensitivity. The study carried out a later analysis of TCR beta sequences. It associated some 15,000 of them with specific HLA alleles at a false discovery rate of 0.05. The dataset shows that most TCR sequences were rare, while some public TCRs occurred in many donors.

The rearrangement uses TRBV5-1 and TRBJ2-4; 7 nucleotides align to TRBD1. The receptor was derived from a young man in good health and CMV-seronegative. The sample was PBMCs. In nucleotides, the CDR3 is TGCGCCAGCAGATTTGGGCAGGGGGTAAACAGTCAGTACTTC. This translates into CASRFGQGVNSQYF.